The 7 T cell receptor beta chains listed next were all sequenced from one sample in a study of blood T cells in healthy people across ages. With a J-beta primer mix and a sample-barcoded 5' primer, a second PCR ran about 6 to 11 cycles. Each CDR3 protein is one row after TCRdb ran MiXCR on the 5' RACE reads. The sample records roughly 1.9 million distinct CDR3 sequences, roughly two fifths being singletons. The sequencing input was blood. The receptors stem from a human donor in good health.

This clonotype was seen a few times. The V gene is TRBV5-1, the J gene TRBJ2-4; possibly TRBD1 for D (6 bases). From germline, CDR1 is SGHRS and CDR2 YFSETQ. This CDR3 is 14 amino acids long. The V and J ends lost 0 bases and 9 bases respectively, with 13 bases between them. CDR3 sequence: CASSLEGQTGIQYF. The CDR3 DNA sequence: TGCGCCAGCAGCTTGGAAGGACAGACCGGCATTCAGTACTTC.

This chain links TRBV7-9 with TRBJ1-4, with unresolved D. The V end was cut by 1 base, the J end by 1 base, with 7 bases between. The CDR3 runs 15 residues. Germline loops: CDR1 SEHNR, CDR2 FQNEAQ (reference sequence). The CDR3 DNA reads TGTGCCAGCAGCTTAGAAGGGAGAACTAATGAAAAACTGTTTTTT. This translates into CASSLEGRTNEKLFF.

This clonotype has a handful of counts. The chain joins TRBV5-6 to TRBJ2-1; possibly TRBD1 for D (5 bases). V was shortened by 4 bases and J by 4 bases, with 27 bases between the two germline ends. The germline V gene encodes CDR1 SGHDT and CDR2 YYEEEE. CDR3 length: 19 residues. The CDR3 nucleotides are TGTGCCAGCAGCGATAAGCCCCCGGCGGACACCGGCGTTTACAATGAGCAGTTCTTC. It translates to CASSDKPPADTGVYNEQFF.

There are a few counts of this clonotype. The J gene is TRBJ1-2, the V gene TRBV7-2; D is unclear. Per germline, CDR1 SGHTA and CDR2 FQGNSA. V was cut by 1 base and J by 5 bases, with 8 bases left in between. This CDR3 is 13 amino acids long. CDR3 DNA: TGTGCCAGCAGCTTAGTACAGCCTTATGGCTACACCTTC. It specifies CASSLVQPYGYTF.

Points on this clonotype: The DNA is omitted, as the CDR3 cannot be located on it reliably, and the CDR3 follows TCRdb's listing. This rearrangement joins TRBV7-2 to TRBJ1-5; TRBD1, the table's D call, was not compared with the DNA. With termini counted, the CDR3 has 19 amino acids. CDR1 and CDR2 (germline): SGHTA, FQGNSA. The CDR3 loop reads CASSLWTPPGIRSILAQHF.

V usage is TRBV7-2 and J usage is TRBJ1-1, with D hard to call. The V end was cut by 5 bases, the J end by 10 bases, with 17 bases between. The CDR3 is made up of 13 amino acids. Germline assignment: CDR1 SGHTA and CDR2 FQGNSA. The CDR3 DNA follows: TGTGCCAGCAGCCCAGCGCGGTCGTCAGGAGCTTTCTTT. Amino acid sequence: CASSPARSSGAFF.

V is TRBV7-9 and J is TRBJ2-7, with a weak D call TRBD1 (5 bases). The CDR3 has 13 amino acids. V lost 5 bases, J lost 3 bases, and 11 bases lay in between. CDR1 SEHNR and CDR2 FQNEAQ come from the germline V gene (reference sequence). The CDR3 nucleotides read TGTGCCAGCAGCCCGGACATTTGCTACGAGCAGTACTTC. Amino acid sequence: CASSPDICYEQYF.